Presented here are 19 T cell receptor beta chains from one specimen sequenced in a study of tumor and adjacent non-tumor tissue in lung cancer (dated by TCRdb to 2016 to 2019). RNA was isolated from bulk, unsorted tissue, and RNA quality was assessed with a NanoDrop ND-1000 and an Agilent 2100. The normal lung samples consisted of distant non-tumor tissue collected more than 3 cm from the tumor edge. The library was prepared using multiplex PCR. Sequencing used an Illumina HiSeq 2500. TCRbeta libraries were constructed through three rounds of nested PCR with primers (Table S4) according to protocols modified from ARM-PCR. TCRdb handled the public reads itself, with Q25 trimming in fastp and clone calling in MiXCR, and kept productive beta chains. Entries are consolidated by CDR3 protein sequence, retaining the most common genes and DNA. Recorded for this sample are approximately 120,000 distinct CDR3 sequences; around 57% of them occurred a single time. Of the sample, around 17% falls within the top ten clones.

The sequencing input was distant non-tumor lung tissue. The receptors come from a man aged 55 to 70 with non-small cell lung cancer.

Concerning this clonotype: A much larger clone lies one base from this, so it may be a read error. The chain combines TRBV12-3 or TRBV12-4 with TRBJ2-4; 7 nucleotides match TRBD1. This CDR3 has 14 residues. CDR3 bases: TGTGCCAGCGGTTTTTTACAGGGGAAAAACATTCAGTACTTC. This codes for CASGFLQGKNIQYF.

This clonotype came up a few times. A much more abundant neighbour one base away suggests this may be a read error. The J gene is TRBJ2-3, the V gene TRBV12-3 or TRBV12-4; no clear D gene. V lost 6 bases and J 0 bases, leaving 13 bases between the germline ends. CDR3 length: 15 residues. The CDR3 here is CASSRRLSSTDTQYF. The CDR3 coding sequence is TGTGCCAGCAGCCGCCGACTGAGTAGCACAGATACGCAGTATTTT.

The chain couples TRBV2 to TRBJ2-7, with 8 nucleotides matching TRBD2. Germline trimming cut 5 bases from V and 3 bases from J; bases unmatched to any gene: 15. The CDR3 is 17 residues long. In germline, CDR1 is SNHLY, CDR2 FYNNEI. CDR3 DNA sequence: TGTGCCAGCAGTCGCCATCTGCCGGGACTAGTTTACTACGAGCAGTACTTC. Protein product: CASSRHLPGLVYYEQYF.

In regard to this clonotype: At one end the junction does not follow the germline gene, possibly because of a read error. V and J are TRBV6-6 and TRBJ1-2; D unclear. The CDR3 loop spans 13 amino acids. Germline V gene sequence: CDR1 MNHNY, CDR2 SVGAGI (reference sequence). CDR3 region: CTSSHEANYGYTF. For the CDR3, the DNA is TGTACCAGCAGTCACGAGGCTAACTATGGCTACACCTTC.

This clonotype was seen only a few times. A much bigger clone sits one base away, suggesting this may be a read error. This chain uses TRBV6-1 with TRBJ1-3, with unresolved D. Germline CDR1 and CDR2: MNHNS and SASEGT. This CDR3 region has 14 residues. CDR3 amino acids: CVTVLGFSGNTIYF. DNA of the CDR3: TGTGTCACCGTTTTAGGGTTCTCTGGAAACACCATATATTTT.

Remarks on this clonotype: The junction does not match germline at one end; this may be a read error. CDR3 nucleotide sequence: TGTGCAAGCACTATTACAGGGGGTCGCGAGCAGTACTTC. It specifies CASTITGGREQYF. V and J are TRBV12-3 or TRBV12-4 and TRBJ2-7; 8 positions match TRBD1. This CDR3 is 13 amino acids long.

The J gene is TRBJ1-4, the V gene TRBV12-3 or TRBV12-4; D not resolved. Trimming shortened V by 6 bases and J by 16 bases, and 21 bases separated the two germline ends. This CDR3 is 13 amino acids long. The CDR3: CASSHGRFAGRFF. The CDR3 DNA sequence: TGTGCCAGCAGCCACGGTCGGTTCGCCGGCAGGTTTTTT.

This clonotype was detected many times. This rearrangement joins TRBV5-6 to TRBJ1-1; 8 positions agree with TRBD1. The CDR3 runs to 15 residues. Germline lookup yields CDR1 SGHDT and CDR2 YYEEEE. After removal of 5 bases from V and 1 base from J, the junction contained 7 bases not matched to a gene. Written as DNA, the CDR3 is TGTGCCAGCAGTGACCGGGACAGGAAGAACACTGAAGCTTTCTTT. It is translated as CASSDRDRKNTEAFF.

This clonotype was counted at least ten times. The CDR3, as DNA: TGTGCCAGCAGTTTAGAGGGGGCCATGAAAAACATTCAGTACTTC. This codes for CASSLEGAMKNIQYF. The V gene is TRBV6-2 or TRBV6-3, the J gene TRBJ2-4, with 7 positions matching TRBD1. With 4 bases clipped from V and 4 bases from J, the junction kept 7 bases outside the gene matches. Germline V gives CDR1 MNHEY, CDR2 SVGEGT. The CDR3 totals 15 residues.

This clonotype was seen repeatedly, ten times or more. The chain uses TRBV5-5 and TRBJ2-2, with 8 bases identical to TRBD2. J gave up 0 bases and V 5 bases, and 3 bases lay outside the gene matches. The length of the CDR3 is 15 residues. Germline values: CDR1 SGHKS, CDR2 YYEKEE (reference sequence). The CDR3 here is CASRTSGTNTGELFF. DNA for the CDR3: TGTGCCAGCAGAACTAGCGGAACGAACACCGGGGAGCTGTTTTTT.

The gene calls are TRBV6-5 and TRBJ2-7, with 7 bases matching TRBD1. Germline V gene data show CDR1 as MNHEY and CDR2 as SVGAGI. This CDR3 spans 15 amino acids. CDR3 DNA: TGTATCAGCAGTTACGACGGACAGGCCTCCTACGAGCAGTACTTC. Translation: CISSYDGQASYEQYF.

CDR3 bases: TGCGCCAGCAGCCAAGCAACGGGGGAGGGACATGGCTACACCTTC. Translating gives CASSQATGEGHGYTF. The chain recombines TRBV4-3 with TRBJ1-2, with D possibly being TRBD1 (5 bases). CDR1 and CDR2 from the germline V gene are LGHNA and YSLEER. Trimming took 1 base from V and 6 from J, leaving 15 bases between them. This CDR3 contains 15 residues.

The chain carries TRBV29-1 and TRBJ2-3; 9 bases are shared with TRBD1. V lost 3 bases, J lost 13 bases, and 20 bases stayed unmatched. This CDR3 has 16 amino acids. The germline gives CDR1 SQVTM, CDR2 ANQGSEA. CDR3 coding DNA: TGCAGCGTTGAGGGCACAGGGGGCGGGTTGGCAGATACAAAGTATTTT. Protein: CSVEGTGGGLADTKYF.

In the case of this clonotype: At one of its ends the junction is not consistent with the germline gene, which may arise from a read error. V usage is TRBV5-1 and J usage is TRBJ2-2; weak D call: TRBD2 (6 bases). Per germline, CDR1 SGHRS and CDR2 YFSETQ. The CDR3 has 17 amino acids. CDR3 nucleotides: TGCGCCAGCAGCTTGAAGTCAGGGCAGAAAAACACCCGGGAGCAGTTTTTT. Protein sequence: CASSLKSGQKNTREQFF.

This clonotype was recorded once. A read error may produce the germline difference seen at one junction end. The chain joins TRBV6-5 to TRBJ2-7; no firm D call. This CDR3 has 14 residues. Per germline, CDR1 MNHEY and CDR2 SVGAGI. The CDR3 DNA sequence: TGTGCCAGCAGCCCTAATCACTCTTCCTATGAGCAGTACTTC. This codes for CASSPNHSSYEQYF.

The chain carries TRBV6-5 and TRBJ1-4, with 7 bases that match TRBD1. J was trimmed by 6 bases and V by 6 bases; bases with no gene match: 10. CDR1 MNHEY and CDR2 SVGAGI come from the germline V gene. This CDR3 has 15 residues. The CDR3 region has the DNA TGTGCCAGCAGCTATTTCGGGACAGCGGATGAAAAACTGTTTTTT. It translates to CASSYFGTADEKLFF.

This clonotype was observed at least ten times. The chain recombines TRBV20-1 with TRBJ1-2; D call uncertain. CDR3 length equals 13 residues. V gave up 0 bases and J gave up 6 bases, with 11 bases separating them. Per the germline V gene, CDR1 is DFQATT and CDR2 is SNEGSKA (reference sequence). The CDR3 here is CSARDPGRNGYTF. Written as DNA, the CDR3 is TGCAGTGCTAGAGATCCAGGTAGAAATGGCTACACCTTC.

At least ten counts were recorded for this clonotype. This chain uses TRBV4-3 with TRBJ2-3, with a tentative D call TRBD2 (6 bases). The CDR3 sequence is 14 residues long. CDR1 is LGHNA, CDR2 YSLEER, per germline. Trimming cost V 3 bases and J 8 bases, with 15 bases left between them. CDR3: CASSHQTSSTTQYF. In nucleotides, the CDR3 is TGCGCCAGCAGCCACCAGACTAGTTCGACTACGCAGTATTTT.

Comments on this clonotype: This sequence may be a read error, since a much larger clone differs from it by one base. The rearrangement joins TRBV28 to TRBJ2-7, with no clear D. This CDR3 has 14 amino acids. Germline loops: CDR1 MDHEN, CDR2 SYDVKM. The CDR3, as DNA: TGTGTCAGCAGCCGCGGTGGCACCGCCTACGAGCAGTACTTC. Amino acid sequence: CVSSRGGTAYEQYF.